This T cell receptor beta chain was sequenced in a study of blood T cell repertoires in COVID-19. About the research overall: Both acute and convalescent COVID-19 samples were obtained from the United States, Italy and Spain. PBMCs, B-cell-depleted T cells, or T cells provided the cDNA or gDNA that made up the material.

In the original processing: By means of reference gene primer amplification, nucleated cell counts were estimated. Clones were sequenced by immunoSEQ multiplex PCR, and TCRdb holds only the in-frame ones, with some missing. The V and J calls and the clone size are those of that table, but D and trimming were determined from the DNA. The sample lists around 100,000 clones; about nine tenths were seen once. The germline CDR1 and CDR2 sequences are SGHNT and YYREEE (reference sequence). The CDR3 is made up of 16 amino acids. After removal of 2 bases from V and 5 bases from J, the junction contained 12 bases not matched to a gene.

The sequencing input was peripheral blood. The rearrangement joins TRBV5-4 to TRBJ2-5; TRBD2 matches at 7 bases. This receptor was taken from a middle-aged man with acute or convalescent COVID-19. This chain's CDR3 is CASSLSRRLAGETQYF. For the CDR3, the DNA is TGTGCCAGCAGCTTAAGTCGGCGACTAGCTGGGGAGACCCAGTACTTC.